One T cell receptor beta chain is described in this entry. Its antigen is unknown. There are no base qualities to consult, and no much larger clone falls within one base. This sample is drawn from a study of shared clonotypes between healthy human individuals (dated by TCRdb to 2020 to 2022). With respect to the entire study: The cohort comprised two women and a few men aged 18 to 49 years. For each donor, CD4 naive and CD4 memory were each given three plates, CD8 naive was given two plates, and CD8 memory was given one plate. To estimate repertoire size and how much clonotype sharing occurs between individuals, the study deeply sequenced the blood TCR repertoires of a handful of healthy adults. Libraries were prepared and TCR repertoires were sequenced by different laboratories using diverse techniques, in order to increase sequencing depth and limit assay-specific biases. Leukapheresis yielded between about 0.94 and 10 billion PBMCs per donor. Results the study describes overall, beyond this receptor: Pairwise subsampling indicated that sequencing depth was expected to affect the degree of clonotype sharing among donors. Clonotypes shared by all four sorted-subset donors showed higher generation probabilities than non-shared clonotypes. Naive subsets generally had larger estimated clonotype richness than memory subsets did. Sharing across several donors was observed for around 5% of naive CD4, less than 4% of naive CD8, 2.3% of memory CD4, and about 0.4% of memory CD8 clonotypes. The small number of donors limited the genetic and exposure-history diversity represented. Even with the large sequencing depth, rarefaction of the sorted-subset datasets indicated that sequencing was incomplete. Sampling was limited to blood, and TCR repertoires in tissue likely differ from TCR repertoires in blood.

The donors were healthy, HIV-negative adults with no recently reported acute infections or vaccinations. Every donor was a Caucasian adult living in Nashville, Tennessee, USA. CD8 memory samples consisted of magnetically selected CD45RO+ cells combined with CCR7-negative CD45RA+ effector memory (TemRA) cells. Blood was collected by leukapheresis, and PBMCs were isolated by Ficoll-Histopaque density gradient centrifugation and then cryopreserved in liquid nitrogen vapor phase. Analytical flow cytometry was used to check the purity and quantity of each magnetically sorted T cell population. Each sorted fraction had its genomic DNA isolated and then quantified by UV absorbance on a Nanodrop 2000c. Using the deep immunoSEQ assay, TCR CDR3 regions were amplified from genomic DNA by multiplex PCR. Extracted genomic DNA from each cell subset was distributed evenly across all wells of several immunoSEQ 96-well plates, and each plate was treated as a replicate. For sorted subsets, roughly 190 ng of genomic DNA, equivalent to 25,000 to 30,000 T cell genomes, went into each replicate PCR. The purified libraries were quantified using a Qubit 3.0 fluorometer, sized with a Bioanalyzer 2100, and then quantified again using the KAPA Library Quantification kit. A separate single-read 150-cycle Illumina NextSeq 550 flow cell was used to sequence each immunoSEQ 96-well plate. From the authors' description of their analysis: The immunoSEQ output contained only junctional sequences without quality scores, so filtering could not match that applied to full-length reads. To assign V/J genes and CDR3, sequences were annotated using PyIR, a Python wrapper for IgBLAST v1.9, with IMGT germline references. Reads with weak V/J assignments (E-value above 1e-6), missing CDR3, stop codons, out-of-frame junctions, or ambiguous translated residues were removed. V3J clonotypes were defined as sequences sharing an identical inferred V gene, J gene, and CDR3 amino acid sequence. To compute the percentage overlap between repertoires, the number of shared unique clonotypes was divided by the size of the smaller repertoire. Repertoire richness was assessed with RTK rarefaction, the Chao1 estimator, and Recon v2.1 estimates of unobserved clonotypes. OLGA was used to compute generation probabilities for all TCRbeta clonotypes that the gDNA method yielded from a handful of donors. TCRdb carries this immuneACCESS record with in-frame sequences only. Its versions omit some clonotypes, under half of them owing to an unresolved V gene in the studies checked, with the rest unexplained. V, J and clone size are taken as reported in that table, and D and trimming were inferred from the DNA itself. For this sample there are about 380,000 clones; about 96% appear just once. The ten largest clonotypes hold approximately 0.32% of the sample.

Looking up the germline V gene yields CDR1 ENHRY and CDR2 SYGVKD. The junction shows trimming of 3 bases on V and 4 bases on J, plus 4 bases between the germline ends. The CDR3 goes from the cysteine to the phenylalanine over 12 residues. The sequence is cut down to CDR3 DNA, 36 bases in frame from base 1. The source material was memory CD8+ T cells sorted from blood. Per the publication, the cell subset or site label means: CD45RO+ cells pooled with CCR7-negative TemRA cells. The sequence joins TRBV10-3 to TRBJ1-3, with the D gene not confidently named. This TCR was recovered from a man in his thirties or forties in good health. The nucleotide sequence is TGTGCCATCAGTGAACAGGGAAACACCATATATTTT. It translates as CAISEQGNTIYF.